This record looks at one T cell receptor (beta chain) sequence and its context. Its target is not known. The data originate from a study of response to subunit inactivated influenza vaccine. TCRdb reanalysed the RT-PCR reads using MiXCR and keeps one entry per CDR3 protein. Of some 160,000 distinct CDR3 sequences listed, 11% are singletons. Study conclusions and caveats: After each seasonal influenza vaccination, few new T cells are recruited, the authors suggested.

The V end lost 1 base, the J end lost 4 bases, and 10 bases lay between the germline ends. This CDR3 spans 14 amino acids. Germline CDR1 and CDR2: SGHAT and FQNNGV. The sample in question was non-naive T cells sorted from PBMCs, obtained about 40 days after vaccination. The clonotype comes from a man over 45 who received an inactivated influenza vaccine. The J gene is TRBJ1-2, the V gene TRBV11-2; D is unclear. The CDR3 spells CASSLVAAGYGYTF. CDR3 in DNA: TGTGCCAGCAGCTTAGTAGCGGCCGGCTATGGCTACACCTTC.